Sequencing of this TCR beta chain was carried out in a study of blood T cells in healthy people across ages. Then a second PCR, running roughly 7 to 11 cycles, was carried out with a sample-barcoded 5' primer and a J-beta primer mix. MiXCR was run by TCRdb on the 5' RACE reads, yielding one entry per CDR3 protein. The data hold roughly 1.5 million distinct CDR3 sequences, with roughly 43% observed a single time. The CDR3 totals 12 residues. Trimming took 6 bases from V and 3 from J, leaving 6 bases between them. Germline V gives CDR1 MNHEY, CDR2 SMNVEV (reference sequence). This clonotype was counted at least ten times.

The chain uses TRBV27 and TRBJ2-1, with D possibly being TRBD1 (6 bases). Input material: blood. The source of this sequence is a woman aged 18 to 35 in good health. CDR3 DNA sequence: TGTGCCAGCAGGACAGGCTACAATGAGCAGTTCTTC. It is translated as CASRTGYNEQFF.